This T cell receptor beta chain was recorded in a study of cytomegalovirus exposure and HLA in healthy donors (dated by TCRdb to 2016 to 2017). Study-level background: In an earlier analysis of under 750 of the donors, around 300 Gb of sequence data and some 100 million unique TCR beta sequences from approximately 180 million T cells were reported. An early release that covered about 600 HLA-typed donors contained about 300 gigabases of sequencing data and about 84 million unique TCR sequences. Of the 300 to 450 genotyped donors, more than 75% were placed in the genetic ancestry cluster associated with self-reported Caucasian donors. The study was designed to test whether signatures of past pathogen exposure could be identified by cataloging public T cell receptors. The T cell repertoires of 550 to 850 subjects were profiled by immunosequencing and related to cytomegalovirus serostatus. A separate validation cohort of some 130 different subjects was used in addition to the roughly 700-subject first cohort. To predict cytomegalovirus infection status, the study brought together high-throughput TCR immunosequencing, statistical association of individual TCRs with disease status, and machine learning. To study patterns of TCR occurrence, a later analysis re-analyzed previously published TCR beta repertoires from hundreds of donors and added high-resolution HLA genotyping. The later analysis used no new phenotypic data to find candidate immune exposures, relying instead on TCR beta sequences and their occurrence across donors. To decide whether each TCR beta V gene segment behaved as functional or pseudogenic, an earlier analysis of 587 of the donors relied on high-throughput TCR beta sequencing. Donor age, sex, ethnicity and CMV serostatus were collected together with the repertoire data. In a later genetic analysis, genome-wide SNP genotypes for about three fifths of the roughly 670 donors were used, and that subset was treated as a discovery cohort. All discovery cohort repertoires had been generated on a single sequencing platform. HLA typing included class I and class II loci at four-digit resolution. The number of donors typed differed by locus, with 629-630 for A, B, C, DRB1 and DQB1, around 500 for DQA1, about 610 for DPA1, and some 440 for DPB1. Four or five DR-DQ haplotypes were treated as single units for association and clustering because of strong linkage in the cohort. On average, around 200,000 unique TCR beta nucleotide sequences were sequenced per donor among about 400 genotyped donors of the cohort, with roughly 20% of those sequences being non-productive. Results the study describes overall, beyond this receptor: The study listed approximately 150 TCR beta chains as associated with cytomegalovirus. In a later analysis, HLA-associated TCR beta chains were found to be more clonally expanded and to have lower generation probabilities than equally common non-associated chains. For the cohort, immune exposure information was limited to CMV serostatus. Most TCR sequences were observed very rarely across donors, whereas some public TCRs were present in many individuals. The presence/absence analyses assumed that sequencing depth was roughly uniform across donors, and that assumption may not be true. In a later analysis, TCR association rates were found to vary across HLA loci, with the most associated TCRs seen for DRB1 alleles and the fewest for HLA-C alleles. Linkage disequilibrium might explain the correlated functional status among segregating V segments, but an unknown experimental factor could not be excluded. A later analysis found that most CMV-associated TCR beta chains appeared HLA-restricted, with HLA associations seemingly driven largely by CMV exposure. In a later analysis, 15,000 to 20,000 TCR beta sequences were associated with specific HLA alleles at a false discovery rate of 0.05. The authors suggested that the approach could potentially be generalized to other disease states and immunological phenotypes. The classifier was reported to diagnose cytomegalovirus status with high specificity and sensitivity in both the original cohort and the validation cohort. An association between a missense DCLRE1C variant and V-gene and J-gene trimming of TCR beta chains was found in a later genetic analysis and replicated in an independent cohort. A further reported finding was that TCR beta sequences accurately predicted the HLA-A and HLA-B alleles for most subjects in the first cohort. A cluster of highly shared sequence variants was judged likely to represent a technical artifact of the sequencing pipeline. Compared with the approximately 710-donor mean, donors in an Asian-associated ancestry cluster had fewer N-insertions in productive TCRs, according to a later genetic analysis. Assigning TCR associations to individual alleles was difficult when HLA alleles, especially DR and DQ, strongly co-occurred. In vitro tests confirmed that three of the cytomegalovirus-associated TCR beta chains recognize cytomegalovirus antigens. A later analysis reported that several top co-occurrence clusters appeared linked to parvovirus B19, influenza, CMV and Epstein-Barr virus. In an earlier analysis of roughly 560 of the donors, most TCR beta V segments were observed in productive rearrangements about 90% or about 30% of the time, broadly matching IMGT annotations. The earlier analysis of 450 to 700 of the donors excluded some 15 rarely observed V segments, including chromosome 9 orphons, because counts were too low. Only TCR beta chains were sequenced in this cohort, and the absence of alpha or paired-chain data limited detectable features. Because HLA typing was missing for some donors at each locus, association tests included only the typed subset.

The cohort comprised some 680 healthy bone marrow donors. At the time of sampling, all cohort members were nominally healthy, though unrecorded immune exposures were likely present. The donor tested CMV seronegative, placing the donor among the 350 or so seronegative members of the cohort. Every donor gave a peripheral blood sample, and the peripheral blood mononuclear cells from that sample were used for TCR beta sequencing. The Qiagen DNeasy Blood Extraction Kit was used to extract genomic DNA from the blood cell samples. Comments on this clone: What antigen it recognizes has not been identified. No much larger clone is present one base from it, and per-base qualities are unavailable.

The library was prepared using the immunoSEQ multiplex PCR assay. For the multiplex PCR, a mixture combining 60 forward primers for TCR Vbeta segments and 13 reverse primers for TCR Jbeta segments was used. The CDR3 region of rearranged TCR beta genes was amplified from genomic DNA with a multiplex PCR assay. Amplified TCR beta libraries were sequenced as 87-base-pair reads on the Illumina HiSeq System. As for the authors' bioinformatics: A later analysis counted about 80 million unique TCR beta chains across the 690 or so repertoires, and some 11 million of these chains were shared by at least two donors. Raw reads were error-corrected and collapsed into unique sequences by a nearest-neighbor algorithm in which closely related sequences were merged to remove PCR and sequencing errors. To assign V, D and J gene segments, CDR3 sequences were aligned to IMGT reference sequences. For a sequence to be retained, at least a six-nucleotide match to both a V gene segment and a J gene segment was required. A rearrangement was called productive if the CDR3 had no stop codons and remained in frame with V and J, and every other rearrangement was called non-productive. Following IMGT convention, CDR3 was defined as the stretch from the second conserved V-encoded cysteine up to the conserved J-encoded phenylalanine. Sequences without an unambiguous match to a single V gene segment were excluded from the earlier analysis of 450 to 650 of the donors. An earlier analysis of 587 of the donors classified V segments as functional when productive rearrangements were above 56.7% and as segregating when the standard deviation between donors was above 5%. To diagnose cytomegalovirus status from the catalog of TCR beta chain sequences, a statistical classification framework was built. In a later analysis, V and J genes were assigned by comparing TCR nucleotide sequences against IMGT/GENE-DB human TR gene sequences. Using the TCRdist pipeline, a later analysis assigned CDR3 sequences along with most-parsimonious VDJ recombination scenarios. In a later analysis, every TCR beta chain was defined by the combination of its CDR3 amino acid sequence and its V-gene family, and reads without a unique V-gene family were dropped. To address suspected cross-contamination and a sequencing artifact, a later analysis removed a few hundred highly shared, low-generation-probability nucleotide sequences. For each public chain, a later analysis derived a clonal expansion index from normalized ranks of inferred template counts within each repertoire. A later analysis computed generation probabilities with a VDJ recombination model fitted to out-of-frame rearrangements, and checked the results against IGoR. A later analysis scored TCR-TCR, TCR-HLA and TCR-CMV co-occurrence with hypergeometric tests, applying a repertoire-size bias correction to TCR pairs. In a later analysis, false discovery rates were estimated by permuting HLA or CMV assignments 20 times. In a later analysis, co-occurring TCRs were grouped using DBSCAN, and TCRdist sequence similarity was added for clustering within HLA-allele-positive subsets. For co-occurrence clustering, repertoires with fewer than 30,000 or more than 120,000 public chains were excluded, along with roughly 5 repertoires with anomalous nucleotide sharing. TCRdb holds this immuneACCESS table with in-frame rearrangements only. Some clones are missing; in checked studies, unresolved V genes explain under half, and the rest has no known cause. The DNA was the basis for D and trimming; V, J and clone size are from that table. In all, the sample holds a few hundred thousand clones, and around 85% of those were seen once. Of the sample, 0.2% to 0.25% falls within the top ten clones.

Sequencing used PBMCs. The source is a girl aged 2 to 9 in good health and CMV-seronegative.

The sequence in DNA is TGTGCCAGCTCACCTAATGTGGGAGGGGACTATGGCTACACCTTC. Translated, it gives CASSPNVGGDYGYTF. Recombination linked TRBV18 to TRBJ1-2, and possibly TRBD1, on 5 matching bases. The CDR3 has 15 amino acids, counting the end cysteine and phenylalanine. CDR3 DNA only is kept here, 45 bases in frame from base 1. From the germline V gene, CDR1 is KGHSH and CDR2 is LQKENI. Trimming costs V 3 bases and J 3 bases, and their ends lie 14 bases apart.